This T cell receptor beta chain was identified in a study of CD8 T cells in acute hepatitis C reinfection (dated by TCRdb to the early 2020s). Regarding the research as a whole: Both during acute infection and after viral clearance, the study profiled the TCRbeta repertoire of CD8+ T cells that were specific for the HCV NS3-1073 epitope. Paired acute and follow-up samples were contributed by four spontaneous resolvers.

The sample's time point label is to be understood as: naive CD8 control sorted from an acute-time-point sample. Enrolled in the Montreal Hepatitis C Cohort (HEPCO) in Canada, the donors were people who inject drugs, and these donors were followed every 3 months. Acute primary HCV infection was defined by a positive HCV RNA or antibody test following a negative test within the previous 24 weeks. Antibodies against CD3, CD8 and CD45RO were used for surface staining, and dead cells were excluded with an aqua fixable dye. The cohort comprised fewer than 10 spontaneous resolvers, defined by HCV RNA clearance within 24 weeks. Frozen stocks of peripheral blood mononuclear cells were first thawed, after which negative isolation of CD8+ T cells was carried out using the MACS CD8+ T cell Isolation Kit. Cells were sorted on a BD FACSAria II cell sorter. Overall study results and their limits: It was rare for CDR3 sequences to be shared with other epitopes, and exact matching may have been limited by differing sequencing approaches. Regardless of outcome, about a dozen public clonotypes were found, and one public clonotype used V04-02/J02-02. All groups showed preferential use of the TRBV04 and TRBV06 gene families, a pattern that overrepresentation in the naive pool did not explain. No follow-up repertoires were available for chronically infected subjects, since NS3-1073 specific cells were too rare to be sorted. Because bulk sequencing covered only the TCRbeta chain, the alphabeta pairing of public clonotypes could not be determined. High diversity was observed in NS3-1073 specific repertoires, and no significant differences in diversity were found between acute resolver, follow-up resolver and acute chronic samples.

Worth noting for this clone: Its binding antigen is unknown. No base quality values were provided; no much bigger clone lies one nucleotide off.

Genomic DNA was extracted from FACS-sorted cells, and TCRbeta chains were sequenced through the commercial immunoSEQ service. The authors' analysis ran thus. ImmunoSEQ Analyzer software v3.0 and R v3.5.1 were the tools used to analyze the repertoire data. Only productive rearrangements were analyzed, as sequences containing stop codons or out-of-frame rearrangements were removed. Simpson diversity, Shannon entropy, CDR3 length and nucleotide addition metrics were supplied by the sequencing provider. Clonotypes were categorized by frequency as dominant, sub-dominant, low or lowest abundance, and clonotypes below 0.1% were excluded from most analyses. A CDR3 amino acid clonotype was called public when found in at least two subjects at a cumulative frequency of at least 0.5%. The clones in this table, taken by TCRdb from immuneACCESS, are in-frame only. Not every clone is retained; where verified, under half of the shortfall comes from an unresolved V gene, and the cause of the rest is unknown. V, J and clone size are those of that table, while D and trimming were read from the DNA. This sample lists 30,000 to 45,000 clones; 80% to 90% were detected once. The ten largest clones take up roughly 9.8% of the sample.

V and J are trimmed by 3 bases and 3 bases, and the gene matches miss 3 bases of the junction. CDR1 is given as SGHTA and CDR2 as FQGTGA, both from the germline V gene. The CDR3 covers 15 residues, taking in both the cysteine and the phenylalanine. Only the CDR3 DNA stays, 45 bases, in frame from base 1. The TCR originated in a young woman who spontaneously cleared hepatitis C infection. The chain links TRBV7-3 with TRBJ2-7, with 12 central nucleotides matching TRBD2. Sequences were obtained from naive CD8+ T cells from PBMCs. This specimen's cell subset or site label, interpreted: sorted total naive CD45RO-negative CD8+ T cells. CDR3 reads: CASSFGLAGSYEQYF. The nucleotides are TGTGCCAGCAGCTTTGGACTAGCGGGAAGCTACGAGCAGTACTTC.